This note documents a single T cell receptor (beta chain) sequence. Its cognate antigen is unknown. This record comes from a study of cytomegalovirus exposure and HLA in healthy donors. Whole-study context: It was reported in a later analysis that the same platform had been used for the 120 or so validation repertoires as for the 666 first-cohort repertoires.

TCRdb keeps only in-frame clones here, not all; method: immunoSEQ multiplex PCR. Of some 170,000 clones listed, just under 90% are singletons. General observations from the study: Reports indicated that the classifier achieved high specificity and sensitivity in diagnosing cytomegalovirus status. Researchers reported that a few CMV-associated chains were confirmed in vitro as CMV antigen-specific.

The donors were in the approximately 120-subject validation cohort, distinct from the roughly 720-subject first cohort. The ends were cut back, 7 bases at V and 1 base at J, with 8 bases in the middle. The CDR3 sequence is 12 residues long. Germline CDR1 SQVTM, CDR2 ANQGSEA. This receptor was identified in a woman in her thirties in good health and CMV-seronegative. The chain uses TRBV29-1 and TRBJ1-3; possible D gene TRBD1, 5 bases. The sample taken for sequencing was PBMCs. The CDR3 here is CSARGSGNTIYF. The CDR3 nucleotides are TGCAGCGCCCGGGGGTCTGGAAACACCATATATTTT.